The clone carrying this TCR beta chain has ten or more counts. The antigen remains unidentified. One end of the junction varies from germline; a read error may be responsible. This entry is derived from a study of radiation and T cells in renal cell carcinoma. General study findings and limits: In blood, top tumor clones expanded by 2 weeks, shrinking by 4.

Described time point: blood 4 weeks post-SBRT, at nephrectomy. Stated treatment: 15 Gy SBRT to primary tumor, nephrectomy 4 weeks later. Nephrectomy followed 15 Gy stereotactic body radiation by 4 weeks. Serial blood draws occurred at baseline and 2 and 4 weeks post-SBRT. Clear cell pathology was present in this patient's renal cell carcinoma. This CDR3 has 15 residues. Germline assignment: CDR1 KGHSH and CDR2 LQKENI. TCRdb's copy holds only in-frame clones and misses some; the assay was immunoSEQ multiplex PCR. Of roughly 58,000 clones in the sample, around 80% were seen once. Source: blood, taken from a patient whose treatment included radiotherapy and nephrectomy. The source of this sequence is a man aged 55 to 70 with renal cell carcinoma. The chain couples TRBV18 to TRBJ1-1; 9 bases are a match to TRBD1. The CDR3 DNA sequence: TGTGCCAGCTCACGTAACCGGGACAGGGACACTGTAGCTTTCTTT. It translates to CASSRNRDRDTVAFF.